Below are 29 T cell receptor beta chains sequenced from a single sample in a study of blood T cells in healthy people across ages. The use of a sample-barcoded 5' primer and a J-beta primer mix characterized a second PCR of 7 to 11 cycles. Using its own MiXCR run on the 5' RACE reads, TCRdb lists one record per CDR3 protein. Of some 1.4 million distinct CDR3 sequences in the sample, approximately 42% were seen once. Sample: blood. The origin of the receptors is a woman between 18 and 29 years old in good health.

The V and J genes are TRBV5-1 and TRBJ1-2; D is possibly TRBD1 (6 bases). This CDR3 has 15 residues. Germline assignment: CDR1 SGHRS and CDR2 YFSETQ. V was shortened by 9 bases and J by 4 bases, with 22 bases between the two germline ends. CDR3 in amino acids: CATNEGGQDIYGYTF. In DNA, the CDR3 is TGCGCCACAAACGAGGGGGGACAAGACATCTATGGCTACACCTTC.

The table lists this clonotype with a few counts. The chain has TRBV9 and TRBJ1-2, with D possibly matching TRBD1 (6 bases). Germline assignment: CDR1 SGDLS and CDR2 YYNGEE. The CDR3 length is 13 residues. The V end lost 2 bases, the J end lost 7 bases, and 12 bases lay between the germline ends. The CDR3 bases are TGTGCCAGCAGCGTGGACAGTTGGGGTGGCTACACCTTC. Protein sequence: CASSVDSWGGYTF.

This chain joins TRBV10-3 and TRBJ2-3; D unclear. Germline CDR1 reads ENHRY; CDR2 reads SYGVKD. The V end was cut by 8 bases, the J end by 0 bases, with 12 bases between. This CDR3 is built from 14 residues. The CDR3 loop reads CAIGPAPSTDTQYF. CDR3 DNA: TGTGCCATCGGTCCGGCACCAAGCACAGATACGCAGTATTTT.

On this clonotype itself: One end of the junction fails to match germline, which may point to a read error. The chain employs TRBV28 and TRBJ2-5; no clear D. The CDR3 spans 15 residues. From germline, CDR1 is MDHEN and CDR2 SYDVKM. DNA for the CDR3: TGTGCCGGCAGTGTGTCAATAGCTACGACAGAGACCCAGTACTTC. Translating it yields CAGSVSIATTETQYF.

This clonotype was counted only a few times. The J gene is TRBJ2-7, the V gene TRBV5-1; the match to TRBD2 covers 14 bases. Trimming took 0 bases from V and 3 from J; bases not matched to a gene: 5. CDR1 is SGHRS and CDR2 is YFSETQ in the germline V gene. The CDR3 extends over 17 amino acids. CDR3 sequence: CASSLDLGTSGSYEQYF. The CDR3 bases are TGCGCCAGCAGCTTGGATCTAGGGACTAGCGGGAGCTACGAGCAGTACTTC.

This chain links TRBV6-2 or TRBV6-3 with TRBJ1-2; D possibly corresponds to TRBD1 (6 bases). The CDR3 has 14 residues. Germline V CDR1 and CDR2: MNHEY, SVGEGT. Trimming removed 6 bases at V and 4 bases at J, with 15 bases between. In nucleotides, the CDR3 is TGTGCCAGCAGCTCTGGAGGGGGGATCTATGGCTACACCTTC. Its protein product is CASSSGGGIYGYTF.

J is TRBJ2-2 and V is TRBV6-5, with TRBD2 identical over 12 bases. The CDR3 runs to 16 residues. In germline, CDR1 is MNHEY, CDR2 SVGAGI. V dropped 7 bases and J dropped 4; count of bases not matched to a gene: 7. CDR3 nucleotide sequence: TGTGCCAGCACCACGACTAGCGGGAGTGTCACCGGGGAGCTGTTTTTT. As protein: CASTTTSGSVTGELFF.

V is TRBV28 and J is TRBJ2-7; TRBD2 agrees at 8 bases. The CDR3 has 14 residues. Germline CDR1 MDHEN, CDR2 SYDVKM. The J segment lost 1 base and the V segment lost 6 bases, leaving 5 bases of the junction unmatched. The CDR3 coding sequence is TGTGCCAGCAGCCGCAGCGGGGGATCCTACGAGCAGTACTTC. Translating it yields CASSRSGGSYEQYF.

This clonotype was detected a few times. The chain is built from TRBV10-3 and TRBJ2-3; 9 bases match TRBD1. With 8 bases clipped from V and 3 bases from J, the junction kept 9 bases outside the gene matches. This CDR3 has 15 residues. Germline V CDR1 and CDR2: ENHRY, SYGVKD. The CDR3 DNA sequence: TGTGCCATCGGCCAGGACAGGGGCGCGACAGATACGCAGTATTTT. This gives the protein CAIGQDRGATDTQYF.

The DNA of the CDR3 is TGTGCCACCAGCGGGTACCCGAACTATGGCTACACCTTC. Translated: CATSGYPNYGYTF. V and J are TRBV10-3 and TRBJ1-2, with unresolved D. The germline V gene has CDR1 ENHRY and CDR2 SYGVKD. V was pared by 10 bases and J by 2 bases, with 14 bases between. The CDR3 is 13 residues long.

Notes on this clonotype: A far larger clone is a single base away, which makes a read error likely. The chain is built from TRBV10-3 and TRBJ2-1; D is undetermined. The germline V gene has CDR1 ENHRY and CDR2 SYGVKD. This CDR3 comprises 11 residues. With 3 bases removed from V and 10 bases from J, the gap between germline ends came to 7 bases. The CDR3 DNA follows: TGTGCCATCAGTGACTCCTACGAGCAGTTCTTC. Its protein is CAISDSYEQFF.

The table lists this clonotype with a few counts. The gene calls are TRBV20-1 and TRBJ1-2; 8 positions agree with TRBD1. Germline CDR1 reads DFQATT; CDR2 reads SNEGSKA (reference sequence). The CDR3 runs to 15 residues. Unmatched junction bases numbered 8, after V lost 5 bases and J lost 0 bases. The CDR3 region is CSASYGTGANYGYTF. Here the CDR3 DNA reads TGCAGTGCTTCTTACGGGACAGGAGCTAACTATGGCTACACCTTC.

This clonotype was seen a handful of times. This chain joins TRBV5-1 and TRBJ2-2, with 8 bases matching TRBD1. The CDR3 is made up of 14 amino acids. CDR1 and CDR2 from the germline V gene are SGHRS and YFSETQ. V lost 7 bases and J lost 4; bases outside the gene matches: 6. The CDR3 DNA follows: TGCGCCAGCGGCGGACAGGGCTTCACCGGGGAGCTGTTTTTT. Translating gives CASGGQGFTGELFF.

The rearrangement joins TRBV5-1 to TRBJ1-5; 10 bases are a match to TRBD1. V was pared by 3 bases and J by 8 bases, with 8 bases of the junction left unmatched. Germline V lookup: CDR1 SGHRS, CDR2 YFSETQ. The CDR3 consists of 15 residues. In nucleotides, the CDR3 is TGCGCCAGCAGCTCGGGGGACAGGGGCCAAGAGCCCCAGCATTTT. Amino acid sequence: CASSSGDRGQEPQHF.

In regard to this clonotype: Just one base apart from a much larger clone, this may be a read error. The V call is TRBV6-5, the J call TRBJ1-1, with 9 bases lining up with TRBD1. This CDR3 has 14 amino acids. Germline CDR1 is MNHEY and CDR2 is SVGAGI. Germline trimming cut 5 bases from V and 4 bases from J; bases unmatched to any gene: 5. DNA for the CDR3: TGTGCCAGCAGTCCCGGGACAGGGACCACTGAAGCTTTCTTT. Protein: CASSPGTGTTEAFF.

This clonotype was counted at least ten times. This chain links TRBV29-1 with TRBJ2-7; D is unclear. This CDR3 region has 14 residues. Trimming cost V 5 bases and J 6 bases, with 20 bases left between them. From germline, CDR1 is SQVTM and CDR2 ANQGSEA. CDR3 region: CSVPKAYQLGEQYF. CDR3 bases: TGCAGCGTTCCCAAGGCCTATCAGCTAGGCGAGCAGTACTTC.

This clonotype was found a few times. The chain has TRBV24-1 and TRBJ2-1; TRBD2 matches 9 bases. The germline CDR1 and CDR2 sequences are KGHDR and SFDVKD. V was clipped by 5 bases and J by 8 bases; unmatched bases: 9. The CDR3 covers 15 residues. DNA of the CDR3: TGTGCCACCAGTGCCTTGACTAGCGGTGGATATGAGCAGTTCTTC. Amino acids: CATSALTSGGYEQFF.

The chain has TRBV5-1 and TRBJ2-1; 8 bases line up with TRBD2. CDR3 size: 15 residues. The V gene's germline CDR1 is SGHRS and CDR2 YFSETQ. J gave up 4 bases and V 4 bases, and 7 bases lay outside the gene matches. DNA of the CDR3: TGCGCCAGCAGCCCGCAGCGGGAGTTTTACAATGAGCAGTTCTTC. Protein product: CASSPQREFYNEQFF. Full variable domain (rest looked up from reference TRBV5-1 and TRBJ2-1): KAGVTQTPRYLIKTRGQQVTLSCSPISGHRSVSWYQQTPGQGLQFLFEYFSETQRNKGNFPGRFSGRQFSNSRSEMNVSTLELGDSALYLCASSPQREFYNEQFFGPGTRLTVL.

V gene TRBV5-1 combines with J gene TRBJ1-1; D gene ambiguous. Germline values: CDR1 SGHRS, CDR2 YFSETQ. This CDR3 has 15 amino acids. Trimming took 5 bases from V and 4 from J, leaving 18 bases between them. The CDR3 nucleotides are TGCGCCAGCAGGACGATGTGGGGATATGGCACTGAAGCTTTCTTT. Translated: CASRTMWGYGTEAFF.

The chain uses TRBV6-6 and TRBJ2-6; 9 bases line up with TRBD1. Germline CDR1 MNHNY, CDR2 SVGAGI (reference sequence). The trim removed 1 base at V and 4 bases at J, leaving 5 bases unmatched. There are 17 residues in the CDR3. In DNA form, the CDR3 reads TGTGCCAGCAGTTACTTTGACAGGGGGTTAGGGGCCAACGTCCTGACTTTC. This sequence encodes CASSYFDRGLGANVLTF.

This clonotype appeared a few times. The chain couples TRBV20-1 to TRBJ2-5, with a possible D match to TRBD2 (5 bases). Germline lookup yields CDR1 DFQATT and CDR2 SNEGSKA (reference sequence). Trimming took off 3 bases at V and 11 bases at J, with 16 bases between the two ends. The CDR3 length is 12 residues. The DNA for the CDR3 is TGCAGTGCTAGTATGTCTAACTGGGAGCAGTACTTC. Translated: CSASMSNWEQYF.

This clonotype has a count of ten or more. One end of the junction does not line up with germline, which may come from a read error. The chain combines TRBV12-3 or TRBV12-4 with TRBJ1-2, with 8 nucleotides matching TRBD1. The CDR3 loop spans 13 amino acids. The CDR3 spells CASSLDRVYGYTF. The CDR3 coding sequence is TGCGCCAGCAGCTTGGACAGGGTCTATGGCTACACCTTC.

This clonotype has just a few counts. The chain has TRBV9 and TRBJ2-3, with D tentatively TRBD1 (6 bases). The CDR3 spans 15 residues. Germline V gene sequence: CDR1 SGDLS, CDR2 YYNGEE. The V end was cut by 3 bases, the J end by 4 bases, with 15 bases between. The CDR3: CASSEGGRNPDTQYF. CDR3 coding DNA: TGTGCCAGCAGCGAAGGGGGTAGGAACCCAGATACGCAGTATTTT.

This clonotype has a single count. CDR3 nucleotides: TGTGCCAGCAGTTTCCCTGGTGAAGCTTTCTTT. This sequence encodes CASSFPGEAFF. The J gene is TRBJ1-1, the V gene TRBV28; D ambiguous. V was shortened by 3 bases and J by 7 bases, with 6 bases between the two germline ends. The germline gives CDR1 MDHEN, CDR2 SYDVKM. The CDR3 runs to 11 residues.

V is TRBV20-1 and J is TRBJ2-5; 9 nucleotides align to TRBD2. The CDR3 totals 11 residues. V shed 3 bases, J shed 11 bases, and the junction held 4 bases outside the gene matches. Germline V lookup: CDR1 DFQATT, CDR2 SNEGSKA (reference sequence). This chain's CDR3 is CSASSGGEQYF. The CDR3 coding sequence is TGCAGTGCTAGTAGCGGGGGTGAGCAGTACTTC.

The chain links TRBV30 to TRBJ1-6; the D gene is possibly TRBD1 (5 bases). This CDR3 comprises 16 residues. Germline V gene lookup returns CDR1 GTSNPN and CDR2 SVGIG (reference sequence). Trimming took off 3 bases at V and 1 base at J, with 13 bases between the two ends. This CDR3 is CAWSAAGTSYNSPLHF. As DNA, the CDR3 is TGTGCCTGGAGCGCAGCCGGGACGTCCTATAATTCACCCCTCCACTTT.

This clonotype was seen more than once but under ten times. The gene calls are TRBV11-2 and TRBJ1-2; D gene unclear. This CDR3 has 14 residues. The germline V and J ends were trimmed by 5 bases and 2 bases, with 12 bases remaining between them. Per the germline V gene, CDR1 is SGHAT and CDR2 is FQNNGV. The CDR3, as DNA: TGTGCCAGCAGCATCGGACTGAACAACTATGGCTACACCTTC. Translated: CASSIGLNNYGYTF.

The rearrangement uses TRBV4-1 and TRBJ2-1; 9 bases line up with TRBD2. V gave up 4 bases and J gave up 0 bases; unmatched junction bases: 13. CDR1 is MGHRA, CDR2 YSYEKL, per germline. CDR3 length: 19 amino acids. CDR3 residues: CASSPFFRLAGSSYNEQFF. The CDR3 DNA is TGCGCCAGCAGCCCCTTTTTTAGGCTAGCGGGAAGCTCCTACAATGAGCAGTTCTTC.

The V and J genes are TRBV20-1 and TRBJ1-2, with 7 bases identical to TRBD1. After removal of 0 bases from V and 4 bases from J, the junction contained 8 bases not matched to a gene. The germline CDR1 and CDR2 sequences are DFQATT and SNEGSKA (reference sequence). The CDR3 spans 15 residues. In DNA, the CDR3 is TGCAGTGCTAGAGATTCTACAGGGACAGCCTATGGCTACACCTTC. It is translated as CSARDSTGTAYGYTF.